This T cell receptor (beta chain) was obtained from a study of graft-versus-host responses after intestinal transplantation. Study overall: Isolated intestinal, liver-intestinal, or multivisceral transplants had been given to the recipients. Once they had received anti-thymocyte globulin induction, all recipients took tacrolimus and steroids for about 3 years.

Note on this clone: What it binds is not known.

Study conclusions and caveats: Investigators detected GvH clones in recipient marrow, with some emerging earlier in ileum or blood.

Assay used: immunoSEQ multiplex PCR; TCRdb lists only in-frame clones, some missing. The sample records 70,000 to 95,000 clones, just under 95% being singletons. This sequence originates from a human donor who was the organ donor for an intestinal transplant. The starting material was unstimulated CD8+ T cells sorted from spleen or lymph node cells, obtained before transplant.

The CDR3 region is CASSSTGSYTF. CDR3 nucleotide sequence: TGTGCCAGCAGTTCTACAGGGAGCTACACCTTC. The genes are TRBV6-1 and TRBJ1-2; the D gene is possibly TRBD1 (6 bases). The CDR3 spans 11 residues. Trimming left V 5 bases short and J 9 bases short, with 10 bases between. The V gene's germline CDR1 is MNHNS and CDR2 SASEGT.